Presented here are 16 T cell receptor beta chains from one specimen sequenced in a study of identical twins. TCRdb analysed the 5' RACE reads with MiXCR anew, one entry per CDR3 protein. Among under 250,000 distinct CDR3 sequences listed, more than 9.5% were seen once. The sample was also reused in another study, on yellow fever vaccine responses in identical twins.

Input material: memory (CD45RO+) T cells sorted from blood. The receptors shown here come from a woman aged 18 to 35 in good health.

This clonotype has a count of ten or more. V usage is TRBV6-2 or TRBV6-3 and J usage is TRBJ1-5; tentatively, D is TRBD1 (5 bases). The ends were cut back, 6 bases at V and 0 bases at J, with 12 bases in the middle. CDR1 and CDR2 (germline): MNHEY, SVGEGT. The CDR3 spans 15 residues. CDR3 region: CASSRTGLSNQPQHF. The DNA for the CDR3 is TGTGCCAGCAGCCGGACGGGACTTAGCAATCAGCCCCAGCATTTT.

In the case of this clonotype: The conserved phenylalanine or tryptophan normally closing the CDR3 is absent here, so this likely arose from a read error. Because the CDR3's place on the DNA is in doubt, the DNA is left out and the CDR3 is given as listed by TCRdb. This chain links TRBV21-1 with TRBJ2-2; the table assigns TRBD1, which was not confirmed against the DNA. TRBV21-1 is a pseudogene. The CDR3 extends over 19 residues, inclusive of both ends. The CDR3 is CASSKVGGRPFANTGELFS.

The chain has TRBV6-4 and TRBJ2-1; 12 bases are shared with TRBD2. The V gene end was trimmed by 3 bases and the J gene end by 5 bases; junction bases not matched to a gene: 2. Germline loops: CDR1 MRHNA, CDR2 SNTAGT. The CDR3 length is 15 residues. The CDR3 sequence is CASSETSGSNNEQFF. As DNA, the CDR3 is TGTGCCAGCAGTGAGACTAGCGGGAGTAACAATGAGCAGTTCTTC.

This clonotype was observed a handful of times. The chain couples TRBV19 to TRBJ1-6, with D possibly being TRBD1 (6 bases). Germline values: CDR1 LNHDA, CDR2 SQIVND (reference sequence). The CDR3 has 13 residues. Trimming cost V 10 bases and J 4 bases, with 11 bases left between them. This chain's CDR3 is CATSDSYNSPLHF. CDR3 DNA: TGTGCCACCTCGGACAGTTATAATTCACCCCTCCACTTT.

The CDR3 loop is CASSLRQEISGANVLTF. DNA of the CDR3: TGTGCCAGCAGCTTGAGGCAGGAGATCTCTGGGGCCAACGTCCTGACTTTC. This chain links TRBV5-5 with TRBJ2-6; unclear D gene. Germline V gene lookup returns CDR1 SGHKS and CDR2 YYEKEE (reference sequence). The CDR3 runs 17 residues. The ends were cut back, 1 base at V and 0 bases at J, with 11 bases in the middle.

This chain links TRBV5-1 with TRBJ2-7, with a weak D call TRBD2 (6 bases). The CDR3 is 14 residues long. V lost 3 bases, J lost 3 bases, and 13 bases lay in between. Germline V lookup: CDR1 SGHRS, CDR2 YFSETQ. CDR3 residues: CASSSGDANYEQYF. In nucleotides, the CDR3 is TGCGCCAGCAGCTCGGGGGACGCCAACTACGAGCAGTACTTC.

This clonotype has just a few counts. The chain uses TRBV6-1 and TRBJ2-7, with D perhaps matching TRBD2 (5 bases). This CDR3 comprises 14 residues. Germline lookup yields CDR1 MNHNS and CDR2 SASEGT. V dropped 5 bases and J dropped 6 bases, with 17 bases sitting between them. DNA of the CDR3: TGTGCCAGCAGTAGACGGGAACGGGCCGTCGAGCAGTACTTC. Translating gives CASSRRERAVEQYF.

The chain is built from TRBV9 and TRBJ1-6, with a possible D match to TRBD1 (5 bases). Germline V gives CDR1 SGDLS, CDR2 YYNGEE. This CDR3 comprises 15 residues. Trimming took 0 bases from V and 3 from J, leaving 7 bases between them. CDR3 bases: TGTGCCAGCAGCGTAGAAGGGGTCTATAATTCACCCCTCCACTTT. Its protein is CASSVEGVYNSPLHF.

This clonotype was seen more than once but under ten times. The chain joins TRBV20-1 to TRBJ2-7; TRBD2 matches at 10 bases. The CDR3 consists of 17 residues. The trim removed 6 bases at V and 3 bases at J, leaving 17 bases unmatched. CDR1 is DFQATT, CDR2 SNEGSKA, per germline (reference sequence). CDR3 DNA: TGCAGTGCCAATTCCAACCGTCTAGCGGGAGCCTTCTACGAGCAGTACTTC. Amino acid sequence: CSANSNRLAGAFYEQYF.

This clonotype turned up a few times. CDR3 sequence: CASSRESPSTDTQYF. The CDR3 bases are TGCGCCAGCAGCCGCGAGAGTCCTAGCACAGATACGCAGTATTTT. This chain uses TRBV5-1 with TRBJ2-3; D is uncertain. This CDR3 has 15 residues. CDR1 and CDR2 from the germline V gene are SGHRS and YFSETQ. V lost 4 bases to trimming and J lost 0 bases, with 12 bases between them.

The rearrangement joins TRBV6-2 or TRBV6-3 to TRBJ2-7; 9 bases fit TRBD1. The junction had 14 bases not matched to a gene; V was cut back by 4 bases and J by 4 bases. This CDR3 contains 17 residues. The germline V gene encodes CDR1 MNHEY and CDR2 SVGEGT. The CDR3 nucleotides read TGTGCCAGCAGTTTTCGAGAACAGGGGGCCTTCTTTTACGAGCAGTACTTC. Encoded protein: CASSFREQGAFFYEQYF.

This clonotype occurred a few times. The V and J genes are TRBV7-9 and TRBJ2-2, with 10 positions matching TRBD1. V was clipped by 0 bases and J by 5 bases; unmatched bases: 3. The length of the CDR3 is 16 residues. Germline loops: CDR1 SEHNR, CDR2 FQNEAQ (reference sequence). The DNA of the CDR3 is TGTGCCAGCAGCTTAGCGTCGGGACAGGGGACCGGGGAGCTGTTTTTT. Its protein product is CASSLASGQGTGELFF. Complete variable domain (other parts from reference TRBV7-9 and TRBJ2-2): DTGVSQNPRHKITKRGQNVTFRCDPISEHNRLYWYRQTLGQGPEFLTYFQNEAQLEKSRLLSDRFSAERPKGSFSTLEIQRTEQGDSAMYLCASSLASGQGTGELFFGEGSRLTVL.

This clonotype was found a few times. CDR3 coding DNA: TGTGCCAGCAGCTGGGACCGCCAAAATTCCTACGAGCAGTACTTC. Translating gives CASSWDRQNSYEQYF. The V and J genes are TRBV11-2 and TRBJ2-7; D might be TRBD1 or TRBD2, each matching 5 bases. Germline values: CDR1 SGHAT, CDR2 FQNNGV. The CDR3 covers 15 residues. Trimming left V 4 bases short and J 1 base short, with 14 bases between.

This clonotype has more than one count but fewer than ten. The junction does not match germline at one end; this may be a read error. The chain recombines TRBV6-5 with TRBJ2-5, with a possible D match to TRBD2 (7 bases). Germline V CDR1 and CDR2: MNHEY, SVGAGI. This CDR3 region has 14 residues. The CDR3 reads CASTYRGAQETQYF. CDR3 sequence (DNA): TGTGCCAGCACTTACCGGGGGGCTCAAGAGACCCAGTACTTC.

This clonotype showed up just a few times. The rearrangement links TRBV24-1 to TRBJ2-6; TRBD2 matches at 7 bases. CDR3 length equals 13 residues. V dropped 9 bases and J dropped 3; count of bases not matched to a gene: 1. Germline V CDR1 and CDR2: KGHDR, SFDVKD. In DNA form, the CDR3 reads TGTGCCACCGGGGGGGATGGGGCCAACGTCCTGACTTTC. It is translated as CATGGDGANVLTF.

The chain combines TRBV10-3 with TRBJ1-5; D is unresolved. The CDR3 has 14 residues. CDR1 is ENHRY and CDR2 is SYGVKD in the germline V gene. Trimming left V 6 bases short and J 3 bases short, with 12 bases between. CDR3: CAIRGDGNNQPQHF. DNA for the CDR3: TGTGCCATCAGGGGCGACGGTAACAATCAGCCCCAGCATTTT.